This TCR beta chain was recorded in a study of T cell responses to AZD1222 COVID-19 vaccine. Points from the study as a whole: Baseline seropositivity characterized only six AZD1222 recipients. The study found vaccine-associated CD4 TCRs spanning spike, dominant at 160-218 and 743-854.

Concerning this clone: The target antigen is unknown.

Analysis merged second doses at about 4 or about 12 weeks. Germline V gene data show CDR1 as SGHTA and CDR2 as FQGNSA. V lost 4 bases and J lost 0; bases outside the gene matches: 3. This CDR3 spans 15 amino acids. The method was immunoSEQ multiplex PCR; TCRdb's version includes in-frame clones alone and lacks a portion of them. Of tens of thousands of clones in the sample, over 80% were seen once. The TCR originated in an adult who received the AZD1222 COVID-19 vaccine. The chain carries TRBV7-2 and TRBJ2-5; 9 bases align to TRBD1. Sequenced here: peripheral blood, sampled 28 days after the second AZD1222 dose. The CDR3 loop reads CASSYGTGYQETQYF. The CDR3 DNA follows: TGTGCCAGCAGCTATGGGACAGGGTACCAAGAGACCCAGTACTTC.